This passage covers 9 T cell receptor beta chains from one sample sequenced in a study of blood T cell repertoires in COVID-19. Profiled with immunoSEQ multiplex PCR; TCRdb holds only in-frame clones, not every one. The sample lists about 140,000 clones, 65% to 90% seen once, with around 2.9% in the top ten. What was sequenced was peripheral blood. These receptor sequences come from a man aged 45-65 years with acute or convalescent COVID-19.

This sequence joins TRBV12-5 and TRBJ2-7, with D unclear. V lost 1 base and J 6 bases, leaving 7 bases between the germline ends. The CDR3 has 12 amino acids. Germline CDR1 reads LGHNT; CDR2 reads FRNRAP. The CDR3 coding sequence is TGTGCTAGTGGTTTGGGGCAGGCCGAGCAGTACTTC. This codes for CASGLGQAEQYF.

This chain uses TRBV7-2 with TRBJ2-5; D not certain. Trimming stripped 1 base from V and 1 base from J, with 7 bases between. Germline-derived CDR1 and CDR2 are SGHTA and FQGNSA. This CDR3 comprises 14 residues. The CDR3 reads CASSLDSSQETQYF. CDR3 bases: TGTGCCAGCAGCTTAGACAGCTCCCAAGAGACCCAGTACTTC.

The CDR3 bases are TGTGCCAGCAGCTTCACTCTGACAGGTCCGAACCCTAACTATGGCTACACCTTC. Translating it yields CASSFTLTGPNPNYGYTF. The chain employs TRBV7-2 and TRBJ1-2; TRBD1 is a possible D gene (6 bases). Trimming took 3 bases from V and 0 from J, leaving 20 bases between them. Germline V CDR1 and CDR2: SGHTA, FQGNSA. CDR3 size: 18 residues.

V usage is TRBV4-1 and J usage is TRBJ1-5, with D perhaps TRBD1 (5 bases). CDR1 MGHRA and CDR2 YSYEKL come from the germline V gene. Trimming cost V 4 bases and J 5 bases, with 9 bases left between them. The CDR3 is made up of 13 amino acids. The CDR3 sequence is CASSRTGDQPQHF. CDR3 coding DNA: TGCGCCAGCAGCCGAACGGGGGATCAGCCCCAGCATTTT.

This chain connects TRBV3-1 (or the pseudogene TRBV3-2) to TRBJ1-1; D not certain. CDR3 length equals 15 residues. CDR1 and CDR2 (germline): LGHDT, YNNKEL (reference sequence). Trimming took 0 bases from V and 0 from J, leaving 8 bases between them. CDR3 bases: TGTGCCAGCAGCCAAGAACAGCTACTGAACACTGAAGCTTTCTTT. Translation: CASSQEQLLNTEAFF.

This rearrangement joins TRBV6-5 to TRBJ1-1; tentative D call: TRBD1 (6 bases). Germline CDR1 reads MNHEY; CDR2 reads SVGAGI. The CDR3 has 13 residues. Trimming cost V 5 bases and J 4 bases, with 11 bases left between them. CDR3 sequence (DNA): TGTGCCAGCAGTCCACAGGGCGCCACTGAAGCTTTCTTT. Residues: CASSPQGATEAFF.

This chain uses TRBV5-6 with TRBJ1-1, with TRBD1 identical over 8 bases. V was clipped by 4 bases and J by 7 bases; unmatched bases: 15. This CDR3 is 16 amino acids long. Germline CDR1 and CDR2: SGHDT and YYEEEE. The CDR3, as DNA: TGTGCCAGCAGCCCGAGCCGGACAGGGATCGGGGTTGAAGCTTTCTTT. Protein sequence: CASSPSRTGIGVEAFF.

The chain has TRBV7-9 and TRBJ2-5; TRBD2 is a possible D gene (6 bases). Trimming shortened V by 1 base and J by 1 base, and 16 bases separated the two germline ends. The CDR3 runs to 17 residues. From germline, CDR1 is SEHNR and CDR2 FQNEAQ (reference sequence). CDR3 region: CASSLGGLAVAQETQYF. In DNA form, the CDR3 reads TGTGCCAGCAGCTTAGGAGGATTAGCGGTAGCCCAAGAGACCCAGTACTTC.

Note on this clone: The sample contains more than one DNA sequence encoding this CDR3. This chain joins TRBV7-3 and TRBJ2-5; 10 nucleotides match TRBD2. J lost 5 bases, V lost 2 bases, and 5 bases had no gene match. The CDR3 is 15 residues long. Germline CDR1 and CDR2: SGHTA and FQGTGA. The CDR3 loop is CASSLSGLAEETQYF. In DNA, the CDR3 is TGTGCCAGCAGCTTATCAGGACTAGCGGAGGAGACCCAGTACTTC.